A single sample is the source of the 22 T cell receptor beta chains below, sequenced in a study of T cells after yellow fever vaccination. TCRdb fed the 5' RACE reads into MiXCR, producing one record per CDR3 protein. The sample shows 340,000 or so distinct CDR3 sequences, around 13% of them seen only once. Sequences were derived from CD4+ T cells sorted from PBMCs, sampled 15 days after the yellow fever booster vaccination. The receptors stem from a man aged 18 to 30 who received the YFV17D yellow fever vaccine.

This sequence joins TRBV6-1 and TRBJ1-6, with D unclear. Germline V CDR1 and CDR2: MNHNS, SASEGT. V lost 10 bases to trimming and J lost 0 bases, with 10 bases between them. The CDR3 runs to 14 residues. CDR3 region: CATRTGSYNSPLHF. DNA of the CDR3: TGTGCCACCAGGACGGGCTCCTATAATTCACCCCTCCACTTT.

The rearrangement links TRBV5-5 to TRBJ1-1, with D perhaps matching TRBD1 (6 bases). Per the germline V gene, CDR1 is SGHKS and CDR2 is YYEKEE (reference sequence). The CDR3 runs to 13 residues. The ends were cut back, 0 bases at V and 7 bases at J, with 10 bases in the middle. CDR3 bases: TGTGCCAGCAGCTTGGCCAGGGGCGGTGAAGCTTTCTTT. This sequence encodes CASSLARGGEAFF.

This clonotype was detected a few times. The chain couples TRBV18 to TRBJ1-5, with a possible D match to TRBD1 (6 bases). The CDR3 consists of 13 residues. CDR1 and CDR2 from the germline V gene are KGHSH and LQKENI. V was pared by 6 bases and J by 3 bases, with 9 bases between. Here the CDR3 reads CASSRDNNQPQHF. CDR3 DNA: TGTGCCAGCTCGCGGGACAACAATCAGCCCCAGCATTTT.

In its sample, this clonotype was seen a few times. The chain uses TRBV7-9 and TRBJ1-1, with D unclear. Germline-derived CDR1 and CDR2 are SEHNR and FQNEAQ (reference sequence). V dropped 2 bases and J dropped 7 bases, with 5 bases sitting between them. The CDR3 consists of 11 residues. The CDR3, as DNA: TGTGCCAGCAGCTTATACAGTGAAGCTTTCTTT. Translated: CASSLYSEAFF.

The sample holds a few counts of this clonotype. The CDR3 DNA reads as TGTGCCAGCAGCTTGAATAGGGTTGGAAACACCATATATTTT. This sequence encodes CASSLNRVGNTIYF. The V call is TRBV11-2, the J call TRBJ1-3; D remains ambiguous. The CDR3 has 14 amino acids. The V end was cut by 3 bases, the J end by 3 bases, with 9 bases between. Per germline, CDR1 SGHAT and CDR2 FQNNGV. Combining the CDR3 with reference TRBV11-2 and TRBJ1-3 gives the whole variable domain EAGVAQSPRYKIIEKRQSVAFWCNPISGHATLYWYQQILGQGPKLLIQFQNNGVVDDSQLPKDRFSAERLKGVDSTLKIQPAKLEDSAVYLCASSLNRVGNTIYFGEGSWLTVV.

V and J are TRBV12-3 or TRBV12-4 and TRBJ1-5; no clear D. V gave up 3 bases and J gave up 12 bases, with 12 bases separating them. The CDR3 is made up of 12 amino acids. The CDR3 region is CASSFESGVQHF. In nucleotides, the CDR3 is TGTGCCAGCAGTTTCGAGTCTGGGGTCCAGCATTTT.

In its sample, this clonotype was seen a few times. This chain links TRBV5-1 with TRBJ2-5; D is possibly TRBD2 (5 bases). Trimming took 3 bases from V and 1 from J, leaving 10 bases between them. Per germline, CDR1 SGHRS and CDR2 YFSETQ. CDR3 length: 14 residues. As DNA, the CDR3 is TGCGCCAGCAGCTGGGGAGCGTCCCAAGAGACCCAGTACTTC. This gives the protein CASSWGASQETQYF.

Here the CDR3 reads CAIRGGIGETQYF. In nucleotides, the CDR3 is TGTGCCATCAGAGGGGGTATTGGGGAGACCCAGTACTTC. The rearrangement joins TRBV10-3 to TRBJ2-5, with a possible D match to TRBD1 (6 bases). Germline values: CDR1 ENHRY, CDR2 SYGVKD. V gave up 6 bases and J gave up 5 bases, with 13 bases separating them. This CDR3 region has 13 residues.

V usage is TRBV4-3 and J usage is TRBJ2-3; either TRBD1 or TRBD2 may supply D (5 bases each). CDR1 and CDR2 from the germline V gene are LGHNA and YSLEER. This CDR3 is 15 amino acids long. Trimming shortened V by 0 bases and J by 2 bases, and 9 bases separated the two germline ends. CDR3 in amino acids: CASSQEGDPTDTQYF. CDR3 bases: TGCGCCAGCAGCCAAGAGGGGGACCCCACAGATACGCAGTATTTT.

This clonotype was detected a few times. The chain employs TRBV27 and TRBJ2-7; D is possibly TRBD2 (6 bases). The CDR3 is 15 residues long. In germline, CDR1 is MNHEY, CDR2 SMNVEV (reference sequence). V lost 6 bases and J 4 bases, leaving 19 bases between the germline ends. The CDR3 region is CASRLSGLRGYEQYV. The CDR3 region has the DNA TGTGCCAGCAGACTCTCCGGGCTTCGGGGGTACGAGCAGTACGTC.

This chain uses TRBV28 with TRBJ2-3, with 9 bases fitting TRBD1. The CDR3 length is 15 residues. The V gene's germline CDR1 is MDHEN and CDR2 SYDVKM. V dropped 5 bases and J dropped 7; count of bases not matched to a gene: 10. The CDR3 protein is CASSTPGQGFYTQYF. The CDR3 DNA follows: TGTGCCAGCAGTACTCCGGGACAGGGATTTTATACGCAGTATTTT.

This clonotype was picked up many times. The rearrangement joins TRBV5-5 to TRBJ2-3; D ambiguous. Deletions cut 4 bases from V and 0 bases from J, with 12 bases between. This CDR3 region has 15 residues. Germline V gene sequence: CDR1 SGHKS, CDR2 YYEKEE (reference sequence). The CDR3 DNA reads as TGTGCCAGCAGCCCCCCCCCGACCAGCACAGATACGCAGTATTTT. Protein product: CASSPPPTSTDTQYF.

This clonotype has just a few counts. The CDR3 nucleotides read TGTGCCAGCAGTTTGATGGGCAATCCTTCCTATGGCTACACCTTC. Protein: CASSLMGNPSYGYTF. This chain links TRBV12-3 or TRBV12-4 with TRBJ1-2, with D hard to call. Trimming removed 3 bases from V and 4 bases from J, with 15 bases in between. This CDR3 comprises 15 residues.

This clonotype was counted at least ten times. This chain uses TRBV7-2 with TRBJ2-1, with 8 bases identical to TRBD2. Unmatched junction bases numbered 4, after V lost 2 bases and J lost 4 bases. Germline V gene lookup returns CDR1 SGHTA and CDR2 FQGNSA. This CDR3 comprises 15 residues. This chain's CDR3 is CASSLQAGEYNEQFF. CDR3 DNA: TGTGCCAGCAGCTTACAAGCGGGGGAATACAATGAGCAGTTCTTC.

This clonotype appeared a few times. The chain employs TRBV4-2 and TRBJ2-1; D is uncertain. V shed 0 bases and J shed 0 bases, with 9 bases lying between them. The CDR3 runs 16 residues. CDR1 LGHNA and CDR2 YNFKEQ come from the germline V gene. Here the CDR3 reads CASSQDWSRSYNEQFF. The DNA of the CDR3 is TGTGCCAGCAGCCAAGATTGGAGCCGCTCCTACAATGAGCAGTTCTTC.

This clonotype was seen a handful of times. The chain combines TRBV29-1 with TRBJ1-1; D not certain. The CDR3 extends over 13 amino acids. Trimming took off 4 bases at V and 11 bases at J, with 20 bases between the two ends. Germline values: CDR1 SQVTM, CDR2 ANQGSEA. The CDR3: CSVAPRAFPVAFF. CDR3 coding DNA: TGCAGCGTTGCACCTAGGGCTTTCCCGGTTGCTTTCTTT.

This clonotype was counted a few times. This chain uses TRBV3-1 with TRBJ1-1, with D unresolved. The V gene lost 5 bases and the J gene lost 7 bases, with 11 bases spanning the gap. This CDR3 contains 12 residues. Germline V gives CDR1 LGHDT, CDR2 YNNKEL (reference sequence). The CDR3 DNA reads TGTGCCAGCAGCTCAGAGAGTCTTGAAGCTTTCTTT. Its translation is CASSSESLEAFF.

The V gene is TRBV15, the J gene TRBJ1-5; no reliable D call. The germline CDR1 and CDR2 sequences are LNHNV and YYDKDF (reference sequence). V gave up 8 bases and J gave up 4 bases, with 21 bases separating them. The CDR3 runs to 16 residues. This CDR3 is CATLPTFLAGNQPQHF. CDR3 in DNA: TGTGCCACCCTACCGACTTTCCTCGCGGGGAATCAGCCCCAGCATTTT.

This chain uses TRBV5-1 with TRBJ2-2; a weak D match, TRBD1 (5 bases). CDR3 length equals 16 residues. V dropped 3 bases and J dropped 4 bases, with 16 bases sitting between them. Germline CDR1 SGHRS, CDR2 YFSETQ. CDR3 sequence (DNA): TGCGCCAGCAGCTCTGGACACCCCGGGCTCACCGGGGAGCTGTTTTTT. Amino acids: CASSSGHPGLTGELFF.

This clonotype was counted many times. The rearrangement joins TRBV5-1 to TRBJ2-3, with TRBD2 identical over 11 bases. The V gene end was trimmed by 0 bases and the J gene end by 1 base; junction bases not matched to a gene: 7. CDR1 SGHRS and CDR2 YFSETQ come from the germline V gene. The CDR3 has 18 amino acids. The CDR3 here is CASSLALAGGPGTDTQYF. CDR3 DNA sequence: TGCGCCAGCAGCTTGGCCCTAGCGGGGGGTCCTGGCACAGATACGCAGTATTTT. The full variable domain, rest sourced from reference TRBV5-1 and TRBJ2-3, is KAGVTQTPRYLIKTRGQQVTLSCSPISGHRSVSWYQQTPGQGLQFLFEYFSETQRNKGNFPGRFSGRQFSNSRSEMNVSTLELGDSALYLCASSLALAGGPGTDTQYFGPGTRLTVL.

This sequence joins TRBV11-2 and TRBJ1-2; no clear D. Germline V gene sequence: CDR1 SGHAT, CDR2 FQNNGV. The V gene lost 7 bases and the J gene lost 9 bases, with 15 bases spanning the gap. The CDR3 runs to 12 residues. The CDR3 loop is CASICDIARYTF. The CDR3 DNA reads as TGTGCCAGCATCTGCGACATTGCCCGCTACACCTTC.

The rearrangement links TRBV2 to TRBJ1-2, with a weak D call TRBD1 (5 bases). Germline V gives CDR1 SNHLY, CDR2 FYNNEI. The CDR3 consists of 13 residues. The V end lost 6 bases, the J end lost 2 bases, and 10 bases lay between the germline ends. The CDR3, as DNA: TGTGCCAGCAGGGGGGAAGGGAACTATGGCTACACCTTC. Translation gives CASRGEGNYGYTF.